These 11 T cell receptor beta chains came from one sample sequenced in a study of T cell changes during pregnancy in multiple sclerosis. Sequencing used immunoSEQ multiplex PCR; TCRdb keeps in-frame clones, though not all of them. The table shows 50,000 to 65,000 clones, with about 92% occurring only once. The sequencing used peripheral blood, collected in the first trimester of pregnancy. These receptors were collected from a female donor with multiple sclerosis, enrolled in a pregnancy study.

This chain connects TRBV21-1 to TRBJ2-4; TRBD1 was called by the table and not checked on the DNA. TRBV21-1 is marked as a pseudogene. CDR3 length: 14 amino acids. Here the CDR3 reads CASSKDRAKNIQYF. CDR3 sequence (DNA): TGTGCCAGCAGCAAGGACAGGGCCAAAAACATTCAGTACTTC.

V and J are TRBV5-5 and TRBJ2-7; D might be TRBD1 (6 bases). The CDR3 has 16 amino acids. Trimming pared 1 base from V and 3 bases from J, leaving 17 bases between. Germline V gene sequence: CDR1 SGHKS, CDR2 YYEKEE (reference sequence). CDR3 nucleotides: TGTGCCAGCAGCTTGACGGGCAAACAGGGCATCTACGAGCAGTACTTC. Translated, it gives CASSLTGKQGIYEQYF. Variable domain in full (rest from reference TRBV5-5 and TRBJ2-7): DAGVTQSPTHLIKTRGQQVTLRCSPISGHKSVSWYQQVLGQGPQFIFQYYEKEERGRGNFPDRFSARQFPNYSSELNVNALLLGDSALYLCASSLTGKQGIYEQYFGPGTRLTVT.

V is TRBV25-1 and J is TRBJ1-2, with a tentative D call TRBD1 (5 bases). This CDR3 spans 13 amino acids. The germline gives CDR1 MGHDK, CDR2 SYGVNS. V was cut by 6 bases and J by 3 bases, with 11 bases left in between. This CDR3 reads CASRKTEDYGYTF. As DNA, the CDR3 is TGTGCCAGCAGAAAGACAGAGGACTATGGCTACACCTTC.

Only one count was recorded for this clone. The chain employs TRBV7-9 and TRBJ1-3; tentative D call: TRBD1 (6 bases). The CDR3 totals 16 residues. CDR1 and CDR2 from the germline V gene are SEHNR and FQNEAQ (reference sequence). Trimming removed 2 bases from V and 4 bases from J, with 15 bases in between. CDR3 nucleotides: TGTGCCAGCAGCTTAATTCTGGGGACACCGGGAAACACCATATATTTT. Translation: CASSLILGTPGNTIYF.

There are a few counts of this clone. V and J are TRBV5-8 and TRBJ1-6; unclear D gene. Germline V gives CDR1 SGHTS, CDR2 YDEGEE. CDR3 length equals 17 residues. Trimming cost V 0 bases and J 7 bases, with 17 bases left between them. CDR3 in amino acids: CASSLAPLSGPNSPLHF. The CDR3 DNA is TGTGCCAGCAGCTTGGCTCCTTTAAGCGGGCCGAATTCACCCCTCCACTTT.

This clone was found a few times. This chain joins TRBV6-5 and TRBJ2-2; TRBD1 agrees at 7 bases. The CDR3 spans 14 residues. Germline CDR1 MNHEY, CDR2 SVGAGI. Trimming cost V 6 bases and J 6 bases; bases outside gene matches: 7. CDR3 nucleotides: TGTGCCAGCAGATATAACAGGGGTCCCGGGGAGCTGTTTTTT. This codes for CASRYNRGPGELFF.

The chain is built from TRBV7-6 and TRBJ2-7; 7 bases are a match to TRBD1. The CDR3 loop spans 15 amino acids. CDR1 is SGHVS and CDR2 is FNYEAQ in the germline V gene. With 1 base clipped from V and 2 bases from J, the junction kept 5 bases outside the gene matches. The CDR3 sequence: CASSLGGQWTYEQYF. CDR3 bases: TGTGCCAGCAGCTTAGGGGGACAGTGGACCTACGAGCAGTACTTC.

The J gene is TRBJ1-5, the V gene TRBV9; no clear D gene. This CDR3 region has 16 residues. CDR1 is SGDLS and CDR2 is YYNGEE in the germline V gene. The V and J ends lost 5 bases and 0 bases respectively, with 15 bases between them. The CDR3 DNA sequence: TGTGCCAGCAGGGGCGGACTTGACTATAGCAATCAGCCCCAGCATTTT. It encodes CASRGGLDYSNQPQHF.

DNA of the CDR3: TGTGCCAGCAGCTCGGCCCAAGGGACAGGGCAGAGCTATGGCTACACCTTC. Translation: CASSSAQGTGQSYGYTF. V usage is TRBV7-2 and J usage is TRBJ1-2, with 9 bases identical to TRBD1. The V segment lost 4 bases and the J segment 4 bases; nucleotides outside the gene matches: 13. The CDR3 spans 17 residues. The germline V gene encodes CDR1 SGHTA and CDR2 FQGNSA.

This clone was recorded once. The CDR3 sequence: CASSSHWRSAFF. CDR3 DNA sequence: TGTGCCAGCAGCTCCCACTGGCGGTCGGCTTTCTTT. The chain carries TRBV7-2 and TRBJ1-1; D uncertain. The V gene's germline CDR1 is SGHTA and CDR2 FQGNSA. The CDR3 extends over 12 amino acids. V dropped 4 bases and J dropped 11 bases, with 14 bases sitting between them.

This chain joins TRBV2 and TRBJ1-1, with unresolved D. The CDR3 consists of 11 residues. Deletions cut 6 bases from V and 7 bases from J, with 9 bases between. In germline, CDR1 is SNHLY, CDR2 FYNNEI. CDR3 residues: CASRTGIEAFF. The CDR3 coding sequence is TGTGCCAGCAGGACCGGGATTGAAGCTTTCTTT.